What follows are 12 T cell receptor beta chains derived from one specimen sequenced in a study of T cell clonality in common variable immunodeficiency. Produced via immunoSEQ multiplex PCR; TCRdb's table is partial and in-frame only. This sample comprises under 45,000 clones, none seen once only. Sequencing was performed on peripheral blood mononuclear cells. These receptors were obtained from a person aged 18 to 69 in good health.

This clone showed up many times. The CDR3 bases that were read are TGCGCCAGCAGTCTCCCCCTAGCGGGGAACTACAATGAG. The encoded protein is CASSLPLAGNYNE. The full CDR3 is CASSLPLAGNYNEQFF. This chain links TRBV23-1 with TRBJ2-1, with 9 bases identical to TRBD2. The CDR3 end is not reached by the read, which stops 3 residues before it; the germline J gene fills it in. TRBV23-1 is classed as an ORF, of uncertain function. Trimming at V came to 4 bases and at J to 3 bases, leaving 7 bases not matched to a gene. This CDR3 has 16 amino acids.

The CDR3 loop is CASSHIDGGKETQYF. CDR3 DNA (partial): TGTGCCAGCAGCCATATCGATGGGGGGAAAGAGACC. The rearrangement joins TRBV4-2 to TRBJ2-5; maybe TRBD2 (6 bases). The CDR3 is cut off 3 residues early in the read; its end comes from the germline J gene. Germline assignment: CDR1 LGHNA and CDR2 YNFKEQ. Trimming left V 3 bases short and J 3 bases short, with 14 bases between. The CDR3 length is 15 residues.

This clone was observed many times. The CDR3 end is not reached by the read, which stops 3 residues before it; the germline J gene fills it in. The chain combines TRBV6-1 with TRBJ1-2, with D perhaps matching TRBD1 (6 bases). Per germline, CDR1 MNHNS and CDR2 SASEGT. The ends were cut back, 3 bases at V and 1 base at J, with 6 bases in the middle. The CDR3 covers 13 residues. Incomplete CDR3 DNA: TGTGCCAGCAGTGACAGGGGTAACTATGGC. Translated, it gives CASSDRGNYG. The CDR3 as a whole reads CASSDRGNYGYTF.

The sample holds many counts of this clone. The read halts 3 residues ahead of the CDR3 end, with the missing end drawn from the germline J gene. The chain joins TRBV13 to TRBJ2-5; TRBD2 matches at 9 bases. The germline CDR1 and CDR2 sequences are PRHDT and FYEKMQ (reference sequence). J lost 5 bases, V lost 5 bases, and 12 bases had no gene match. The CDR3 runs 16 residues. CDR3: CASSPTVAGGPETQYF. The sequenced part of the CDR3 DNA is TGTGCCAGCAGCCCGACCGTGGCGGGAGGGCCGGAGACC.

This clone was recorded many times. The DNA ends 3 residues before the CDR3 does, and the rest of the CDR3 is filled in from the germline J gene. This chain uses TRBV30 with TRBJ2-7; 8 positions match TRBD2. Unmatched junction bases numbered 8, after V lost 0 bases and J lost 4 bases. The CDR3 runs 15 residues. Germline CDR1 reads GTSNPN; CDR2 reads SVGIG (reference sequence). This CDR3 reads CAWSVASGRGYEQYF. The sequenced CDR3 bases are TGTGCCTGGAGTGTAGCTAGCGGGCGCGGGTACGAG.

At least ten counts were recorded for this clone. From the germline J gene comes the end of the CDR3, since the read stops 3 residues before it. V and J are TRBV9 and TRBJ2-1; D is perhaps TRBD2 (5 bases). This CDR3 is 12 amino acids long. V lost 3 bases and J lost 8, with 9 bases in between. The germline V gene encodes CDR1 SGDLS and CDR2 YYNGEE. The sequenced part of the CDR3 DNA is TGTGCCAGCAGCGCTAGCAGCCATGAG. Translated: CASSASSHE. The whole CDR3 region reads CASSASSHEQFF.

This clone was recorded at least ten times. The sequence runs out 3 residues before the end of the CDR3; the remainder is reconstructed from the germline J gene. The chain joins TRBV6-1 to TRBJ1-5; D is ambiguous. Germline CDR1 is MNHNS and CDR2 is SASEGT. This CDR3 has 14 residues. V was pared by 1 base and J by 6 bases, with 10 bases between. The sequenced CDR3 bases are TGTGCCAGCAGTGAAGGACAATTGCCTCAGCCC. It codes for CASSEGQLPQP. The full CDR3 protein reads CASSEGQLPQPQHF.

The table lists this clone with many counts. Read sequence stops 3 residues before the CDR3 end, and the germline J gene provides the missing end. This chain uses TRBV7-3 with TRBJ2-1; TRBD1 agrees at 7 bases. Germline loops: CDR1 SGHTA, CDR2 FQGTGA. Losses at the gene ends were 5 bases for V and 1 base for J; bases not matched to a gene: 2. The CDR3 is 14 residues long. The CDR3 bases that were read are TGTGCCAGCAGCCCGGGACAGTCCTACAATGAG. Amino acid sequence: CASSPGQSYNE. The CDR3 as a whole reads CASSPGQSYNEQFF.

This clone was detected many times. The CDR3 goes on 3 residues after the read ends, and that part is filled in from the germline J gene. The chain joins TRBV5-1 to TRBJ2-2, with 9 positions matching TRBD1. Germline CDR1 and CDR2: SGHRS and YFSETQ. The CDR3 runs 16 residues. Unmatched junction bases numbered 4, after V lost 1 base and J lost 3 bases. CDR3 bases read: TGCGCCAGCAGCTTGAGGGACAGGGCCCACACCGGGGAG. Translating it yields CASSLRDRAHTGE. The full CDR3 is CASSLRDRAHTGELFF. Together with reference TRBV5-1 and TRBJ2-2, the CDR3 gives the full variable domain: KAGVTQTPRYLIKTRGQQVTLSCSPISGHRSVSWYQQTPGQGLQFLFEYFSETQRNKGNFPGRFSGRQFSNSRSEMNVSTLELGDSALYLCASSLRDRAHTGELFFGEGSRLTVL.

This clone was picked up many times. The observed sequence ends 3 residues before the CDR3 terminus, with the missing tail filled in from the germline J gene. The V gene is TRBV6-1, the J gene TRBJ2-6; D is possibly TRBD1 (6 bases). The CDR3 is 15 residues long. Germline loops: CDR1 MNHNS, CDR2 SASEGT. Trimming left V 3 bases short and J 4 bases short, with 10 bases between. The CDR3: CASSDRGAGANVLTF. Partial CDR3 DNA: TGTGCCAGCAGTGACAGGGGAGCAGGGGCCAACGTC.

This clone appeared a few times. The part of the CDR3 DNA that was read is TGTGCCAGCAGCTTACAGGGTGACTATGGC. Its translation is CASSLQGDYG. The full CDR3 protein is CASSLQGDYGYTF. This chain connects TRBV7-9 to TRBJ1-2; D is perhaps TRBD1 (5 bases). The CDR3 extends 3 residues past the end of the read, so its final part is completed from the germline J gene. Germline values: CDR1 SEHNR, CDR2 FQNEAQ (reference sequence). The CDR3 loop spans 13 amino acids. V was clipped by 2 bases and J by 3 bases, with 7 bases between them.

For this clone: The CDR3 extends 3 residues past the end of the read, so its final part is completed from the germline J gene. The identical CDR3 is also encoded by other nucleotide sequences in the sample. This rearrangement joins TRBV19 to TRBJ1-6; 9 bases agree with TRBD1. The CDR3 spans 14 residues. V was pared by 4 bases and J by 12 bases, with 7 bases of the junction left unmatched. Germline V lookup: CDR1 LNHDA, CDR2 SQIVND (reference sequence). The covered CDR3 bases are TGTGCCAGTAGTACCCGGACAGGGGATAGACCC. Residues: CASSTRTGDRP. Given in full, the CDR3 is CASSTRTGDRPLHF.